This T cell receptor (beta chain) emerged from a study of T-cell memory formation after mild COVID-19. TCRdb itself ran the 5' RACE reads through MiXCR, one entry per CDR3 protein. The table shows 550,000 to 600,000 distinct CDR3 sequences, with about a fifth occurring only once. Germline V gives CDR1 SGHNT, CDR2 YYREEE (reference sequence). The V and J ends lost 0 bases and 9 bases respectively, with 16 bases between them. The CDR3 sequence is 15 residues long. In this sample, this clonotype turned up a few times. Source material: PBMCs or a T cell subset sorted from them (not recorded which). The chain uses TRBV5-4 and TRBJ2-1; D may be TRBD2 (6 bases). This sequence originates from an adult woman who had mild COVID-19 (a few samples of this study predate the infection). Cell type and time point are not known. The CDR3 DNA reads TGTGCCAGCAGCTTGGCGACTAGTAATGCGCGTGAGCAGTTCTTC. Translating it yields CASSLATSNAREQFF.